The clone carrying this T cell receptor beta chain was counted a single time. Its antigen is undetermined. The trim removed 4 bases at V and 4 bases at J, leaving 6 bases unmatched. Per the germline V gene, CDR1 is SGHDT and CDR2 is YYEEEE. This CDR3 contains 15 residues. Assay: immunoSEQ multiplex PCR; the TCRdb copy retains only in-frame clones and omits some. This sample has fewer than 100,000 clones; roughly 85% occur once, and the top ten carry roughly 0.5%. These data originate in a study of CD4 T cell repertoires in COVID-19. As for the study in general: Relabeled CFSE-low cells, IL-2-expanded for 10 days, met spikes from other coronaviruses. Whole-study results and caveats: Suggested intraclonal diversification: top SARS-CoV-2-reactive clonotypes appeared in two or three memory subsets.

The specimen was CD4+ T cells from peripheral blood, collected after recovery from COVID-19. This chain connects TRBV5-6 to TRBJ2-1; 9 nucleotides line up with TRBD2. The receptor's source is a human donor who had COVID-19. Here the CDR3 DNA reads TGTGCCAGCAGCAACGGACTAGCGCTTTACAATGAGCAGTTCTTC. Translated: CASSNGLALYNEQFF.